This TCR beta chain was sequenced during a study of T cell changes during pregnancy in multiple sclerosis. The table came from immunoSEQ multiplex PCR; TCRdb's copy has only in-frame clones and leaves some out. The sample has about 29,000 clones, approximately 91% seen once. The CDR3 covers 13 residues. V was cut by 4 bases and J by 1 base, with 11 bases left in between. The germline gives CDR1 SQVTM, CDR2 ANQGSEA. The rearrangement links TRBV29-1 to TRBJ2-7, with TRBD1 as a possible D gene (5 bases). Sequences were derived from CD8+ T cells from peripheral blood mononuclear cells, sampled after pregnancy. The receptor was derived from a female donor with multiple sclerosis, enrolled in a pregnancy study. The CDR3 spells CSVGTSVSYEQYF. The CDR3 nucleotides are TGCAGCGTTGGGACATCGGTTTCCTACGAGCAGTACTTC.